The TCR beta chain under discussion was sequenced for a study of blood T cell repertoires in COVID-19. The table came from immunoSEQ multiplex PCR; TCRdb's copy has only in-frame clones and leaves some out. The sample lists about 210,000 clones, about 87% seen once, with approximately 6.2% in the top ten. The sample taken for sequencing was peripheral blood. The TCR sequence derives from a man between 60 and 75 years old who had recovered from COVID-19.

The CDR3 region has the DNA TGTGCCAGCAGCTTGGTAGCGGGAGGGCCCGGGGAGCTGTTTTTT. Translation gives CASSLVAGGPGELFF. The V gene is TRBV5-6, the J gene TRBJ2-2; TRBD2 matches 11 bases. The CDR3 is 15 residues long. Trimming removed 0 bases from V and 6 bases from J; junction bases left unmatched: 1. The germline V gene encodes CDR1 SGHDT and CDR2 YYEEEE.